This T cell receptor (beta chain) was profiled in a study of spatial heterogeneity in lung cancer. Every molecule of TCR cDNA had its own unique molecular identifier. TCRdb reanalysed the 5' RACE reads using MiXCR and keeps one entry per CDR3 protein. The data show over 95,000 distinct CDR3 sequences, with 10% to 13% seen just once and roughly a quarter held by the top ten. This CDR3 region has 13 residues. With 4 bases clipped from V and 9 bases from J, the junction kept 7 bases outside the gene matches. CDR1 and CDR2 from the germline V gene are SGHRS and YFSETQ. The time point denotes: blood at routine non-recurrence follow-up after resection. The authors sequenced whole RNA from tumor, nontumor lung or frozen PBMC without sorting.

Material: PBMCs, obtained at follow-up. This rearrangement joins TRBV5-1 to TRBJ2-1; 7 bases fit TRBD1. This TCR was sampled from a female donor with early-stage non-small cell lung cancer. The CDR3 spells CASSLIQGVEQFF. In nucleotides, the CDR3 is TGCGCCAGCAGCCTGATCCAGGGGGTTGAGCAGTTCTTC.